These 27 T cell receptor beta chains originate from one sample sequenced in a study of T cells in Graves' hyperthyroidism and ophthalmopathy. RNA transcripts yielded amplified TCR beta CDR3 regions. During a first-round RT-PCR of the TCR CDR3, the HTBI primer set was used. TCRdb redid the calling of the multiplex PCR reads with MiXCR, one entry per CDR3 protein. In the table there are some 550,000 distinct CDR3 sequences, 16% of which are singletons. The sample comprised blood. The source of these receptors is a woman aged 40 to 50 with Graves' ophthalmopathy.

This clonotype was detected ten times or more. The chain links TRBV5-1 to TRBJ2-2, with D perhaps matching TRBD1 (6 bases). The V end was cut by 4 bases, the J end by 4 bases, with 14 bases between. There are 15 residues in the CDR3. CDR1 and CDR2 (germline): SGHRS, YFSETQ. CDR3 nucleotide sequence: TGCGCCAGCAGCAACCCACAGGGATCCACCGGGGAGCTGTTTTTT. Protein: CASSNPQGSTGELFF.

This clonotype was counted ten times or more. This chain joins TRBV6-6 and TRBJ2-3; the D gene is possibly TRBD2 (6 bases). Germline V CDR1 and CDR2: MNHNY, SVGAGI (reference sequence). V lost 2 bases and J lost 2, with 11 bases in between. The CDR3 totals 15 residues. The CDR3 nucleotides read TGTGCCAGCAGTTACCGGGGGAGTGACACAGATACGCAGTATTTT. It is translated as CASSYRGSDTDTQYF.

The chain employs TRBV27 and TRBJ2-1; TRBD2 is a possible D gene (8 bases). There are 19 residues in the CDR3. CDR1 and CDR2 from the germline V gene are MNHEY and SMNVEV (reference sequence). V dropped 5 bases and J dropped 4 bases, with 27 bases sitting between them. CDR3 nucleotides: TGTGCCAGCAGTCTGATAGCGGGATCCTTCAGGGGGGGGTACAATGAGCAGTTCTTC. This gives the protein CASSLIAGSFRGGYNEQFF.

This clonotype has a count of ten or more. The V and J genes are TRBV2 and TRBJ2-7, with 11 bases lining up with TRBD2. In germline, CDR1 is SNHLY, CDR2 FYNNEI. Trimming at V came to 4 bases and at J to 2 bases, leaving 7 bases not matched to a gene. CDR3 length: 16 amino acids. The CDR3 DNA reads TGTGCCAGCAGTGCGACTAGCGGGACGCTTCCCTACGAGCAGTACTTC. It specifies CASSATSGTLPYEQYF.

The table lists this clonotype with many counts. V and J are TRBV18 and TRBJ1-2, with 7 bases identical to TRBD1. Germline CDR1 reads KGHSH; CDR2 reads LQKENI. The CDR3 spans 15 residues. V lost 3 bases and J lost 2; bases outside the gene matches: 6. CDR3 DNA: TGTGCCAGCTCACCTATCGAGACAGGGAACTATGGCTACACCTTC. Translating it yields CASSPIETGNYGYTF. Filled out from reference TRBV18 and TRBJ1-2, the complete variable domain reads NAGVMQNPRHLVRRRGQEARLRCSPMKGHSHVYWYRQLPEEGLKFMVYLQKENIIDESGMPKERFSAEFPKEGPSILRIQQVVRGDSAAYFCASSPIETGNYGYTFGSGTRLTVV.

This clonotype was recorded many times. This chain uses TRBV20-1 with TRBJ1-1, with D unresolved. CDR1 and CDR2 (germline): DFQATT, SNEGSKA (reference sequence). Trimming took 6 bases from V and 8 from J, leaving 13 bases between them. The CDR3 has 11 residues. CDR3 in amino acids: CSAWRISEAFF. In DNA, the CDR3 is TGCAGTGCCTGGAGAATCTCCGAAGCTTTCTTT.

This clonotype was picked up a small number of times. The chain carries TRBV10-3 and TRBJ2-3, with D hard to call. V was pared by 8 bases and J by 2 bases, with 8 bases between. The CDR3 runs 12 residues. Germline V gene sequence: CDR1 ENHRY, CDR2 SYGVKD. The CDR3 sequence is CAIGGDTDTQYF. The CDR3 DNA reads as TGTGCCATCGGTGGGGACACAGATACGCAGTATTTT.

The V gene is TRBV7-3, the J gene TRBJ2-3; maybe TRBD2 (7 bases). Trimming removed 2 bases at V and 6 bases at J, with 12 bases between. CDR1 SGHTA and CDR2 FQGTGA come from the germline V gene. The CDR3 is made up of 14 amino acids. CDR3 loop: CASSLGGGWDTQYF. CDR3 coding DNA: TGTGCCAGCAGCTTAGGCGGGGGCTGGGATACGCAGTATTTT.

This clonotype was seen repeatedly, ten times or more. The gene calls are TRBV5-8 and TRBJ2-1, with TRBD2 matching 10 bases. CDR3 size: 15 residues. Germline loops: CDR1 SGHTS, CDR2 YDEGEE. J lost 4 bases, V lost 2 bases, and 3 bases had no gene match. The CDR3 nucleotides read TGTGCCAGCAGCTTTTGGACTAGCGGATACAATGAGCAGTTCTTC. Its translation: CASSFWTSGYNEQFF.

The chain's CDR3 is CATGQSYNEQFF. The DNA of the CDR3 is TGTGCCACGGGACAGAGCTACAATGAGCAGTTCTTC. V gene TRBV24-1 combines with J gene TRBJ2-1; TRBD1 matches 7 bases. Germline V gene lookup returns CDR1 KGHDR and CDR2 SFDVKD. The CDR3 extends over 12 amino acids. With 10 bases clipped from V and 3 bases from J, the junction kept 2 bases outside the gene matches.

The J gene is TRBJ1-1, the V gene TRBV20-1; no reliable D call. The CDR3 totals 14 residues. CDR1 and CDR2 from the germline V gene are DFQATT and SNEGSKA (reference sequence). V lost 6 bases, J lost 6 bases, and 20 bases lay in between. CDR3 nucleotides: TGCAGTGCCAGTCTACCGCCCACTGGGGCTGAAGCTTTCTTT. Amino acid sequence: CSASLPPTGAEAFF.

The chain recombines TRBV6-2 or TRBV6-3 with TRBJ2-5; 8 bases map to TRBD2. The germline gives CDR1 MNHEY, CDR2 SVGEGT. The CDR3 runs 14 residues. The J segment lost 13 bases and the V segment lost 2 bases, leaving 12 bases of the junction unmatched. CDR3 nucleotides: TGTGCCAGCAGTTACGCCGGGAGGGCCCAGGTGGCGTACTTC. Amino acid sequence: CASSYAGRAQVAYF.

This clonotype has ten or more counts. The chain couples TRBV20-1 to TRBJ2-5; 10 nucleotides align to TRBD2. The CDR3 extends over 16 amino acids. Looked up from germline, CDR1 is DFQATT and CDR2 is SNEGSKA (reference sequence). The V segment lost 3 bases and the J segment 4 bases; nucleotides outside the gene matches: 11. This CDR3 is CSASSNSGRYGETQYF. As DNA, the CDR3 is TGCAGTGCTAGTTCAAATAGCGGGAGGTACGGAGAGACCCAGTACTTC.

The chain combines TRBV2 with TRBJ2-5, with 10 bases fitting TRBD1. The CDR3 is made up of 15 amino acids. V dropped 6 bases and J dropped 6; count of bases not matched to a gene: 10. Germline lookup yields CDR1 SNHLY and CDR2 FYNNEI. CDR3 residues: CASSVLTGGPQTQYF. The DNA for the CDR3 is TGTGCCAGCAGCGTCCTGACAGGGGGCCCACAGACCCAGTACTTC.

This clonotype was seen ten or more times. The CDR3 reads CASSLGVGVGYEQYF. The CDR3 DNA is TGTGCCAGCAGCCTAGGGGTGGGGGTGGGTTACGAGCAGTACTTC. V is TRBV7-2 and J is TRBJ2-7; D possibly uses TRBD1 or TRBD2 (5 bases each). Trimming removed 5 bases from V and 4 bases from J, with 18 bases in between. This CDR3 region has 15 residues. Per the germline V gene, CDR1 is SGHTA and CDR2 is FQGNSA.

The sample holds many counts of this clonotype. This chain joins TRBV12-3 or TRBV12-4 and TRBJ1-2, with 7 nucleotides matching TRBD1. The V gene end was trimmed by 3 bases and the J gene end by 3 bases; junction bases not matched to a gene: 4. CDR3 length equals 14 residues. CDR3 DNA sequence: TGTGCCAGCAGTTTGAGTGGGACAGACTATGGCTACACCTTC. Its protein product is CASSLSGTDYGYTF.

This clonotype has a single count. Given a much more abundant clone one base away, this may be a read error. V usage is TRBV3-1 and J usage is TRBJ1-2; D is possibly TRBD1 (5 bases). Germline CDR1 is LGHDT and CDR2 is YNNKEL (reference sequence). The CDR3 is 15 residues long. CDR3 nucleotides: TGTGCCAGCAGCCAAGATCATCAGGGACTCTATGGCCACACCTTC. This codes for CASSQDHQGLYGHTF.

This clonotype was counted many times. The CDR3 region is CASSQQRAGSTDTQYF. The DNA for the CDR3 is TGTGCCAGCAGCCAACAGCGAGCGGGAAGCACAGATACGCAGTATTTT. V is TRBV7-9 and J is TRBJ2-3; 7 bases match TRBD2. Germline loops: CDR1 SEHNR, CDR2 FQNEAQ (reference sequence). The CDR3 covers 16 residues. V gave up 5 bases and J gave up 0 bases; unmatched junction bases: 8.

V gene TRBV7-8 combines with J gene TRBJ2-5; D ambiguous. Trimming removed 3 bases at V and 7 bases at J, with 12 bases between. This CDR3 spans 13 amino acids. Germline CDR1 is SGHVS and CDR2 is FQNEAQ. This CDR3 reads CASSLPPRRTQYF. The DNA for the CDR3 is TGTGCCAGCAGCTTGCCCCCCAGACGGACCCAGTACTTC.

This clonotype was seen a handful of times. The J gene is TRBJ2-6, the V gene TRBV20-1; D call uncertain. Germline-derived CDR1 and CDR2 are DFQATT and SNEGSKA (reference sequence). This CDR3 region has 16 residues. Trimming left V 3 bases short and J 0 bases short, with 12 bases between. CDR3 in amino acids: CSASPVGLSGANVLTF. The CDR3, as DNA: TGCAGTGCTAGCCCCGTAGGGCTCTCTGGGGCCAACGTCCTGACTTTC.

This clonotype was observed at least ten times. The chain recombines TRBV3-1 with TRBJ1-2, with 10 bases fitting TRBD1. Trimming at V came to 4 bases and at J to 8 bases, leaving 7 bases not matched to a gene. This CDR3 is built from 14 residues. From germline, CDR1 is LGHDT and CDR2 YNNKEL (reference sequence). The CDR3 reads CASSRQTGGLGYTF. CDR3 DNA sequence: TGTGCCAGCAGCCGACAGACAGGGGGCTTAGGCTACACCTTC.

The chain joins TRBV6-5 to TRBJ2-5; D unresolved. The germline V and J ends were trimmed by 2 bases and 1 base, with 14 bases remaining between them. Per germline, CDR1 MNHEY and CDR2 SVGAGI. The CDR3 loop spans 16 amino acids. Here the CDR3 reads CASSYSIPGFQETQYF. The CDR3 DNA sequence: TGTGCCAGCAGTTACAGTATACCGGGTTTCCAAGAGACCCAGTACTTC.

The rearrangement uses TRBV20-1 and TRBJ2-7, with 9 bases fitting TRBD2. This CDR3 comprises 15 residues. The junction had 11 bases not matched to a gene; V was cut back by 1 base and J by 7 bases. Germline values: CDR1 DFQATT, CDR2 SNEGSKA (reference sequence). CDR3 nucleotides: TGCAGTGCTAGAGTCGGGGACTTCCTAGCGGGAGAGCAGTACTTC. Protein: CSARVGDFLAGEQYF.

The chain couples TRBV5-1 to TRBJ2-5; 10 bases map to TRBD2. Germline CDR1 reads SGHRS; CDR2 reads YFSETQ. The CDR3 sequence is 15 residues long. Unmatched junction bases numbered 9, after V lost 5 bases and J lost 5 bases. The CDR3 bases are TGCGCCAGCAGGGCGGGGCTAGCGGGAGCGGAGACCCAGTACTTC. This encodes CASRAGLAGAETQYF.

This clonotype was seen ten or more times. The rearrangement links TRBV27 to TRBJ2-2; 11 bases match TRBD2. The trim removed 8 bases at V and 5 bases at J, leaving 7 bases unmatched. From germline, CDR1 is MNHEY and CDR2 SMNVEV (reference sequence). This CDR3 has 15 amino acids. The CDR3 sequence: CASRNSGGATGELFF. The CDR3 DNA is TGTGCCAGCCGAAATAGCGGGGGGGCAACCGGGGAGCTGTTTTTT.

V is TRBV3-1 and J is TRBJ2-4, with 8 nucleotides matching TRBD1. Germline-derived CDR1 and CDR2 are LGHDT and YNNKEL (reference sequence). The CDR3 length is 18 residues. V lost 0 bases to trimming and J lost 6 bases; unmatched junction nucleotides: 13. The CDR3 sequence: CASSQDRGLHPRGNIQYF. The CDR3 nucleotides are TGTGCCAGCAGCCAAGACAGGGGGCTACACCCCCGGGGAAACATTCAGTACTTC.

This clonotype was counted ten times or more. This chain connects TRBV20-1 to TRBJ1-1; D unresolved. Germline V gene data show CDR1 as DFQATT and CDR2 as SNEGSKA (reference sequence). Trimming took off 3 bases at V and 8 bases at J, with 10 bases between the two ends. CDR3 length: 11 residues. In DNA form, the CDR3 reads TGCAGTGCTAGCGGTCAAACCGAAGCTTTCTTT. Translation gives CSASGQTEAFF.